This T cell receptor (beta chain) was retrieved from a study of T cells in localized non-small cell lung cancer. V lost 4 bases, J lost 8 bases, and 7 bases stayed unmatched. CDR1 is SGHNT, CDR2 YENEEA, per germline. The CDR3 is 14 amino acids. The method was immunoSEQ multiplex PCR; TCRdb's version includes in-frame clones alone and lacks a portion of them. The sample has tens of thousands of clones; about 86% are singletons. The TCR originated in a man aged 40 to 75 with stage II lung adenocarcinoma. Sequencing was performed on PBMCs, taken before any cancer treatment. The rearrangement links TRBV11-3 to TRBJ2-2; 7 bases fit TRBD2. The CDR3 DNA sequence: TGTGCCAGCAGCTCCAGACTAGCTGTTGGGGAGCTGTTTTTT. Its translation: CASSSRLAVGELFF.